This record covers a single T cell receptor (beta chain). The antigen is not known. The V and J ends lost 3 bases and 3 bases, in that order; junction bases with no gene match: 7. Germline V lookup: CDR1 DFQATT, CDR2 SNEGSKA (reference sequence). The CDR3 totals 14 residues. TCRbeta libraries were built with three rounds of nested PCR, modified from ARM-PCR. MiXCR was run by TCRdb on the multiplex PCR reads, yielding one entry per CDR3 protein. This sample has approximately 70,000 distinct CDR3 sequences, with less than 80% found just once. This sample's RNA came from whole unsorted tissue. This sample stems from a study of tumor and adjacent non-tumor tissue in lung cancer. Study-wide context: Histology: about a dozen adenocarcinoma, a couple of squamous cell carcinoma, 1 small cell lung cancer. Stage I to III disease affected roughly ten men and roughly five women aged 31 to 76. General study findings and limits: Higher tumor TCR diversity was associated with shorter survival. Compared with tumor, normal lung showed significantly lower TCR diversity.

The sample was lung tumor tissue. This sequence was found in a man between 60 and 75 years old with non-small cell lung cancer. The V and J genes are TRBV20-1 and TRBJ2-7, with 8 bases lining up with TRBD2. DNA of the CDR3: TGCAGTGCTAGGCCGATTAGCGGGATCTACGAGCAGTACTTC. Translated, it gives CSARPISGIYEQYF.